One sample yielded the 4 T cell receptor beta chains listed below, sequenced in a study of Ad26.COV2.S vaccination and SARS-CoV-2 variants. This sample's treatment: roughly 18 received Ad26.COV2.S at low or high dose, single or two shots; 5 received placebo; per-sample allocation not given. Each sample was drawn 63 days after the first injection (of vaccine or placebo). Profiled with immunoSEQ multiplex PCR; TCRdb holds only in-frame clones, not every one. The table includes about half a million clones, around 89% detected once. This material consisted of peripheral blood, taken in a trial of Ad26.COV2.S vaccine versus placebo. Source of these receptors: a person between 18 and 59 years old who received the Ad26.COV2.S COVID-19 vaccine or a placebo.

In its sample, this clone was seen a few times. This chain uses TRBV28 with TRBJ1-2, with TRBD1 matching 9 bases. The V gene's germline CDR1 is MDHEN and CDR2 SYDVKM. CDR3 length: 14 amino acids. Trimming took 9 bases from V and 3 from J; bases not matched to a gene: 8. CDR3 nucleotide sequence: TGTGCCAGTCGGACAGGGGAAAAATACTATGGCTACACCTTC. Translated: CASRTGEKYYGYTF.

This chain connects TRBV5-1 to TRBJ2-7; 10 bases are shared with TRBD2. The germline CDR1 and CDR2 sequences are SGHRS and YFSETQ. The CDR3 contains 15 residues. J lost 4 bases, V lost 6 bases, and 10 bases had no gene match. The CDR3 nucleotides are TGCGCCAGCACACTAAGCGGGAGGGAAGGGTACGAGCAGTACTTC. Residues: CASTLSGREGYEQYF.

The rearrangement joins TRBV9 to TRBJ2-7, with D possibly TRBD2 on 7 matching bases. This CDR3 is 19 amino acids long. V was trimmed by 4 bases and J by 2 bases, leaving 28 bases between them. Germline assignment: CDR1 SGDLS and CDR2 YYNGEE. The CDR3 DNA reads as TGTGCCAGCAGCCCATTTGGATCCGGGGGGCCGCAACCCCCCTACGAGCAGTACTTC. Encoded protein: CASSPFGSGGPQPPYEQYF.

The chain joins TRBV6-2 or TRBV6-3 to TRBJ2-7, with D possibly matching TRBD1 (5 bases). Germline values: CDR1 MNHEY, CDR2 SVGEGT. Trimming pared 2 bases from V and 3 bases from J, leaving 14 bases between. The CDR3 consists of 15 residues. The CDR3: CASSYQGSRNYEQYF. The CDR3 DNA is TGTGCCAGCAGTTACCAGGGATCTCGTAACTACGAGCAGTACTTC.